This TCR beta chain was profiled in a study of OX40 agonist ivuxolimab in advanced cancers. The study's findings and limits: Which antigen the expanded peripheral T cells recognized is unknown.

This table comes from immunoSEQ multiplex PCR, and its TCRdb copy is limited to in-frame clones, with some not included. The data hold approximately 81,000 clones, with about 88% observed a single time. Per the germline V gene, CDR1 is SGHTA and CDR2 is FQGNSA. CDR3 length: 12 residues. V lost 5 bases and J 12 bases, leaving 14 bases between the germline ends. Comments on this clone: Its antigen is still unknown.

The specimen comprised CD4+ or CD8+ T cells sorted from blood, sampled in a trial of the OX40 agonist ivuxolimab. The sequence came from an adult with an advanced solid tumor such as melanoma, head and neck, liver or kidney cancer. J is TRBJ2-4 and V is TRBV7-2; D gene ambiguous. The CDR3 spells CASSAAFGPQYF. The CDR3 DNA follows: TGTGCCAGCAGCGCCGCTTTTGGCCCTCAGTACTTC.